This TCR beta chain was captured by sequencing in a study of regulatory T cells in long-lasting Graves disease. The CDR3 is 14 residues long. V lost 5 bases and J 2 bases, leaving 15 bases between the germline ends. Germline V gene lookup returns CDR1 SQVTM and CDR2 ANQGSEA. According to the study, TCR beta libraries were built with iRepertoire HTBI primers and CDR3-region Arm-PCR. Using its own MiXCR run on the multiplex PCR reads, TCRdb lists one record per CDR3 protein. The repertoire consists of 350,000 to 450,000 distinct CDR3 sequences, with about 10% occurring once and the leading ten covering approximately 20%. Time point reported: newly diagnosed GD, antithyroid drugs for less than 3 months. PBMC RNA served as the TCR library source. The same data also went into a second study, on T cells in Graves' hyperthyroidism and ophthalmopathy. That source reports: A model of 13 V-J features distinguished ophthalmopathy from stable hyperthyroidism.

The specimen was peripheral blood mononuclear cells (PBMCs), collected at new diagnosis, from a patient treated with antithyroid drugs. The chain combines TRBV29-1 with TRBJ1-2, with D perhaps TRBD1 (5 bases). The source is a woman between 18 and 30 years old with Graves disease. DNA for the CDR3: TGCAGCGTTTTTGACCCGGGGCAGAACTATGGCTACACCTTC. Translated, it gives CSVFDPGQNYGYTF.